This entry features one T cell receptor (beta chain) sequence. Its antigen is unidentified. Profiling relied on immunoSEQ multiplex PCR, and the TCRdb table lists in-frame clones only, not all of them. This table holds 800,000 to 950,000 clones, roughly 96% found once. Germline CDR1 reads SGDLS; CDR2 reads YYNGEE. This CDR3 has 15 residues. With 3 bases removed from V and 0 bases from J, the gap between germline ends came to 10 bases. The data belong to a study of shared clonotypes between healthy human individuals. Study-level information: Per donor, CD8 memory used one plate, CD8 naive used two, CD4 memory used three and CD4 naive used three.

Findings of the study overall: When naive CD4 clonotypes were compared across a few donors, approximately 5% were shared. Sample collection involved blood only; tissue repertoires are likely different.

The naive CD8 population came from CD45RO-negative cells selected for CCR7, without terminally differentiated effector memory CD45RA+ cells. Every contributor of samples was a Caucasian grown-up residing in Nashville, Tennessee. Sequenced: naive CD8+ T cells sorted from blood. The origin of this receptor is a man aged 25 to 40 in good health. V and J are TRBV9 and TRBJ2-1; D unresolved. CDR3 protein: CASSGSRSSYNEQFF. The CDR3 DNA sequence: TGTGCCAGCAGCGGAAGCAGAAGCTCCTACAATGAGCAGTTCTTC.